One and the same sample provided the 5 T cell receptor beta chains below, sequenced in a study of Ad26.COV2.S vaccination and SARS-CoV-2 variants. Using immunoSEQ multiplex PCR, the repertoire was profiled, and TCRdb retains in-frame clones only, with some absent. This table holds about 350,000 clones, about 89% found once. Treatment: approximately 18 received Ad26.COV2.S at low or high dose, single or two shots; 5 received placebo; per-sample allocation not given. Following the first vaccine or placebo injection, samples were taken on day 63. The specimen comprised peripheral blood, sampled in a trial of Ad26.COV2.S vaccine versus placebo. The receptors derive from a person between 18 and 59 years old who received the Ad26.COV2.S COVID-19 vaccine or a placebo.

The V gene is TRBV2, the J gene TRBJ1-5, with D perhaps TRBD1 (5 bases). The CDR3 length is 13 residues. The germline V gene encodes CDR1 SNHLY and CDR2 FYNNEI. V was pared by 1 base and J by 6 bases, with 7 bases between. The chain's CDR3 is CASSEGGVQPQHF. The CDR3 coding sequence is TGTGCCAGCAGTGAAGGGGGGGTTCAGCCCCAGCATTTT.

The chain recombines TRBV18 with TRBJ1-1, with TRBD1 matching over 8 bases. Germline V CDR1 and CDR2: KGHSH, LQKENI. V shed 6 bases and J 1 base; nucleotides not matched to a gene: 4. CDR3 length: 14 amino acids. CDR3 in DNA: TGTGCCAGCTCCGTGGACAGGGCGAACACTGAAGCTTTCTTT. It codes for CASSVDRANTEAFF.

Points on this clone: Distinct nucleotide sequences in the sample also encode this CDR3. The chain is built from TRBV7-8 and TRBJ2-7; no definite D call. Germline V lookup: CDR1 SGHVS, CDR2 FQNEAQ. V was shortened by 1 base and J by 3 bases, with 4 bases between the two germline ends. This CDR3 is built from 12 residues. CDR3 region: CASSLVGYEQYF. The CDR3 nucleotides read TGTGCCAGCAGCTTAGTCGGCTACGAGCAGTACTTC.

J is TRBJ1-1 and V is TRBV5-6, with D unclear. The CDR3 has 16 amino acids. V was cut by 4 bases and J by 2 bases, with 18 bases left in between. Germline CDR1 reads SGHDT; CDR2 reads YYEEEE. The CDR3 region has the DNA TGTGCCAGCAGCACCGATATCGGGCGGATCAACACTGAAGCTTTCTTT. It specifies CASSTDIGRINTEAFF.

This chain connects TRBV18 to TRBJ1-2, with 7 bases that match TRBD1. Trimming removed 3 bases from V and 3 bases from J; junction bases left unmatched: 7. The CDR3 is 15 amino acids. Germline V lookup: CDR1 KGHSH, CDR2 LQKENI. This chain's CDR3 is CASSPQGEFDYGYTF. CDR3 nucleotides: TGTGCCAGCTCACCCCAGGGGGAATTCGACTATGGCTACACCTTC.